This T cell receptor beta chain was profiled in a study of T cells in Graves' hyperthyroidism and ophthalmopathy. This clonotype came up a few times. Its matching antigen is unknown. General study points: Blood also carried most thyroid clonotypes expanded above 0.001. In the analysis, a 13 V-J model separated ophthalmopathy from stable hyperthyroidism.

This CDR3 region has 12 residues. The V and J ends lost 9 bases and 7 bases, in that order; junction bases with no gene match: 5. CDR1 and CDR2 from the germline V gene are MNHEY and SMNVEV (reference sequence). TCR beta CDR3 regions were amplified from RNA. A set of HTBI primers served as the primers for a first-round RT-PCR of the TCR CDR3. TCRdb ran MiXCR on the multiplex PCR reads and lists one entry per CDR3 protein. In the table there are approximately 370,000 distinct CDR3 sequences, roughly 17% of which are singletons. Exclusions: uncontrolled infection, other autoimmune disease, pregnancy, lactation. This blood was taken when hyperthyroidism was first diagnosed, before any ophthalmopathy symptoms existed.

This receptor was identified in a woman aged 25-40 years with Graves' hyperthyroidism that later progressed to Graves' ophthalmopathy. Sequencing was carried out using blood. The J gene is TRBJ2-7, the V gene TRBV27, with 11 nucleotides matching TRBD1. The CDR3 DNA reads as TGTGCCAGGGACAGGGGGCTAGGAGAGCAGTACTTC. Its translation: CARDRGLGEQYF.